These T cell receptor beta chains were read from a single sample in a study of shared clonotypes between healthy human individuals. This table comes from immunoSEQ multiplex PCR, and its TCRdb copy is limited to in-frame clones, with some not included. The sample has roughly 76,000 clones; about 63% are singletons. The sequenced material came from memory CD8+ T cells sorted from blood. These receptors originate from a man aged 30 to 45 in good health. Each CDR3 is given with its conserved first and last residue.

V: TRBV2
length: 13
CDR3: CASNLRVAGELFF

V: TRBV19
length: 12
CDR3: CASSIGVSEAFF

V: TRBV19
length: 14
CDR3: CASSLPGSTYGYTF

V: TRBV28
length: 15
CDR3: CASIPQVGSYNEQFF

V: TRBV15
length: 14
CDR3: CATRSGLSGEKLFF

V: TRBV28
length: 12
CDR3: CAGRQGAGEQYF

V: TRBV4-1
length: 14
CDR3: CASSQTTGANVLTF

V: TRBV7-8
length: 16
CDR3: CASSLARGLSSYEQYF

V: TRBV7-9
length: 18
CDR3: CASSPSTGPGRGSYEQYF

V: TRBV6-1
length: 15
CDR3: CASSEIEGRGIFDFF

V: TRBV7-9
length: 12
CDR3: CASSLEGVEQYF

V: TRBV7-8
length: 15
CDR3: CASSLNRGGLDEQFF

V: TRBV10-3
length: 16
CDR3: CAIDPGTGGEAGELFF

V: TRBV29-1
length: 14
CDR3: CSVGREGNQETQYF

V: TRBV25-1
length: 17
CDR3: CASSGTPPGRPGGELFF

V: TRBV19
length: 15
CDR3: CASRPGAHSNQPQHF

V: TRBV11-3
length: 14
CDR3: CASSLHRGTDTQYF

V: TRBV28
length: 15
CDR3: CASSFPRQGEYEQYF

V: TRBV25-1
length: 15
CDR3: CASSERTPPTGELFF

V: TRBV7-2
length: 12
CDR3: CASSFSNQPQHF

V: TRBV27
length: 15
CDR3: CASSLSITNIYEQYF

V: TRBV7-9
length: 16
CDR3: CASSFRDRVDDETQYF

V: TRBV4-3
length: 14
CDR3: CASSQWGGNNEQFF

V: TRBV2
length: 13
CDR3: CASSDWVGYEQYF

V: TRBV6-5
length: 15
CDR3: CASSPSVRATDTQYF

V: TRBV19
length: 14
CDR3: CASSMEGGHGGYTF

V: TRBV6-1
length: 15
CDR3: CASSDGGRDYNEQFF

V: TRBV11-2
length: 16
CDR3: CASSWTGFVNTGELFF

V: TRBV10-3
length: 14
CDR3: CATLLAGVMDTQYF

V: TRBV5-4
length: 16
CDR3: CASSQRTSGDTDTQYF

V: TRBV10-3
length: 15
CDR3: CAIRDGGRNTGELFF

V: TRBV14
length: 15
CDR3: CASSPDWDRGHEQYF

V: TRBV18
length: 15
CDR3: CASSPSGQGFYEQYF

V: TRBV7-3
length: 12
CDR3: CASSSSTDTQYF

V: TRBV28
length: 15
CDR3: CASSPTSGPTETQYF

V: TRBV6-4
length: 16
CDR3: CASSARPEGSYNEQFF